The 16 T cell receptor beta chains in this list originate from one sample, sequenced in a study of response to subunit inactivated influenza vaccine. TCRdb used MiXCR to reprocess the RT-PCR reads, holding one entry per CDR3 protein. The table includes about 580,000 distinct CDR3 sequences, 14% detected once. Source: PBMCs from blood, taken about 11 days after vaccination. The receptors come from a man over 45 who received an inactivated influenza vaccine.

With regard to this clonotype: In this CDR3 the conserved last residue, phenylalanine or tryptophan, is missing, so a read error is likely. This chain uses TRBV30 with TRBJ2-2; D not certain. CDR1 is GTSNPN and CDR2 is SVGIG in the germline V gene (reference sequence). The CDR3 totals 12 residues. V lost 0 bases and J 3 bases, leaving 2 bases between the germline ends. The DNA of the CDR3 is TGTGCCTGGAGTGTCTACACCGGGGAGCTGTTTTTA. It yields the protein CAWSVYTGELFL.

This clonotype occurred a few times. The chain is built from TRBV12-3 or TRBV12-4 and TRBJ2-3; 9 bases agree with TRBD1. V dropped 6 bases and J dropped 5; count of bases not matched to a gene: 9. The CDR3 length is 15 residues. The CDR3 nucleotides are TGTGCCAGCAGCGCTCGTGGACAGGGGATAGATACGCAGTATTTT. It translates to CASSARGQGIDTQYF.

This clonotype has ten or more counts. V and J are TRBV7-2 and TRBJ2-7, with a tentative D call TRBD2 (5 bases). Trimming left V 3 bases short and J 6 bases short, with 6 bases between. The CDR3 runs to 11 residues. The germline CDR1 and CDR2 sequences are SGHTA and FQGNSA. The CDR3 DNA follows: TGTGCCAGCAGCTTGGACTTCGAGCAGTACTTC. It translates to CASSLDFEQYF.

The chain links TRBV11-2 to TRBJ1-4; TRBD1 matches at 8 bases. The CDR3 covers 12 residues. J was trimmed by 13 bases and V by 5 bases; bases with no gene match: 6. Germline assignment: CDR1 SGHAT and CDR2 FQNNGV. The CDR3 DNA is TGTGCCAGCAGCCCGGACAGGGTGGGACTGTTTTTT. This gives the protein CASSPDRVGLFF. Variable domain in full (rest from reference TRBV11-2 and TRBJ1-4): EAGVAQSPRYKIIEKRQSVAFWCNPISGHATLYWYQQILGQGPKLLIQFQNNGVVDDSQLPKDRFSAERLKGVDSTLKIQPAKLEDSAVYLCASSPDRVGLFFGSGTQLSVL.

This clonotype was recorded a few times. The CDR3 here is CATSKTGGVGQPQHF. Written as DNA, the CDR3 is TGTGCCACCAGCAAGACAGGGGGGGTCGGTCAGCCCCAGCATTTT. This chain joins TRBV15 and TRBJ1-5, with 9 bases fitting TRBD1. Trimming cost V 4 bases and J 6 bases; bases outside gene matches: 7. Germline lookup yields CDR1 LNHNV and CDR2 YYDKDF (reference sequence). CDR3 length equals 15 residues.

The V call is TRBV6-1, the J call TRBJ2-7, with 9 bases identical to TRBD1. This CDR3 is built from 13 residues. The J segment lost 7 bases and the V segment lost 7 bases, leaving 8 bases of the junction unmatched. In germline, CDR1 is MNHNS, CDR2 SASEGT. The CDR3 region has the DNA TGTGCCAGCAACCGACAGGGGGTGAGGGAGCAGTACTTC. Its translation: CASNRQGVREQYF.

The rearrangement links TRBV20-1 to TRBJ2-5; 7 bases map to TRBD1. CDR1 is DFQATT and CDR2 is SNEGSKA in the germline V gene (reference sequence). Trimming removed 0 bases from V and 1 base from J; junction bases left unmatched: 8. This CDR3 is built from 16 residues. The CDR3 here is CSARDNLRGRQETQYF. DNA for the CDR3: TGCAGTGCTAGAGACAATCTAAGGGGGCGCCAAGAGACCCAGTACTTC.

The CDR3: CSAREQGDTEAFF. DNA for the CDR3: TGCAGTGCTAGAGAACAGGGGGACACTGAAGCTTTCTTT. This chain joins TRBV20-1 and TRBJ1-1; TRBD1 agrees at 8 bases. Germline CDR1 is DFQATT and CDR2 is SNEGSKA (reference sequence). The CDR3 is made up of 13 amino acids. V dropped 0 bases and J dropped 3; count of bases not matched to a gene: 0.

This clonotype has just a few counts. The chain uses TRBV6-1 and TRBJ2-1, with D perhaps assigned TRBD1 or TRBD2 (5 bases each). V lost 2 bases and J lost 8, with 16 bases in between. Germline-derived CDR1 and CDR2 are MNHNS and SASEGT. The CDR3 spans 15 residues. The CDR3 loop reads CASSERGGPADEQFF. DNA for the CDR3: TGTGCCAGCAGTGAAAGGGGCGGGCCGGCCGATGAGCAGTTCTTC.

CDR3: CASSFENNSPLHF. The DNA of the CDR3 is TGTGCCAGCAGCTTCGAGAATAATTCACCCCTCCACTTT. V and J are TRBV7-2 and TRBJ1-6; D not resolved. The V gene lost 3 bases and the J gene lost 5 bases, with 5 bases spanning the gap. From germline, CDR1 is SGHTA and CDR2 FQGNSA. The CDR3 has 13 residues.

This chain uses TRBV9 with TRBJ2-7; 8 nucleotides match TRBD2. Germline V CDR1 and CDR2: SGDLS, YYNGEE. V lost 4 bases to trimming and J lost 7 bases; unmatched junction nucleotides: 16. CDR3 length: 16 residues. The CDR3 here is CASSPDGTRDLREQYF. CDR3 nucleotides: TGTGCCAGCAGCCCAGACGGGACTAGGGACCTGCGGGAGCAGTACTTC. The full variable domain, rest sourced from reference TRBV9 and TRBJ2-7, is DSGVTQTPKHLITATGQRVTLRCSPRSGDLSVYWYQQSLDQGLQFLIQYYNGEERAKGNILERFSAQQFPDLHSELNLSSLELGDSALYFCASSPDGTRDLREQYFGPGTRLTVT.

This clonotype occurred a few times. The J gene is TRBJ1-2, the V gene TRBV12-3 or TRBV12-4; D uncertain. Between the trimmed V and J ends, which lost 3 bases and 10 bases, there was a span of 15 bases. The CDR3 length is 13 residues. The DNA for the CDR3 is TGTGCCAGCAGTTTTGGGCAGGCTGCCCCCTACACCTTC. It encodes CASSFGQAAPYTF.

The chain couples TRBV5-1 to TRBJ2-7; 11 bases agree with TRBD2. V lost 5 bases and J lost 2; bases outside the gene matches: 9. CDR3 length equals 16 residues. CDR1 SGHRS and CDR2 YFSETQ come from the germline V gene. The CDR3 region is CASSPKGTSGTYEQYF. CDR3 nucleotide sequence: TGCGCCAGCAGTCCAAAAGGGACTAGCGGTACCTACGAGCAGTACTTC.

The rearrangement joins TRBV7-9 to TRBJ2-5; the D is unclear. Trimming pared 0 bases from V and 2 bases from J, leaving 10 bases between. The CDR3 runs 15 residues. Germline CDR1 reads SEHNR; CDR2 reads FQNEAQ (reference sequence). CDR3 DNA: TGTGCCAGCAGCTTAGCCCAGGTGATACAAGAGACCCAGTACTTC. This codes for CASSLAQVIQETQYF.

This clonotype appeared a few times. The chain is built from TRBV7-2 and TRBJ2-7, with D possibly being TRBD1 (6 bases). CDR1 is SGHTA and CDR2 is FQGNSA in the germline V gene. This CDR3 spans 15 amino acids. Trimming removed 9 bases at V and 2 bases at J, with 20 bases between. In DNA, the CDR3 is TGTGCCAGTAACTCCCCCTTCACAGGGACCTACGAGCAGTACTTC. Translation gives CASNSPFTGTYEQYF.

This clonotype was recorded at least ten times. The rearrangement joins TRBV12-3 or TRBV12-4 to TRBJ2-1; 11 nucleotides align to TRBD2. Unmatched junction bases numbered 14, after V lost 3 bases and J lost 13 bases. The CDR3 covers 16 residues. CDR3 sequence: CASSFGRLAGFTTQFF. CDR3 DNA sequence: TGTGCCAGCAGTTTTGGCCGACTAGCGGGGTTTACAACACAGTTCTTC.